This T cell receptor beta chain was captured in a study of cytomegalovirus exposure and HLA in healthy donors. In nominal health when sampled, donors likely had unrecorded immune exposures nonetheless. This clone showed up just a few times. Amplification used 60 Vbeta primers and 13 Jbeta primers. Profiling relied on immunoSEQ multiplex PCR, and the TCRdb table lists in-frame clones only, not all of them. Here the sample spans 100,000 to 150,000 clones, 83% being singletons. Material for sequencing was PBMCs. This sequence was found in a girl aged 2-10 years in good health and CMV-seronegative.

The CDR3: CASSIPPVSGRSDTQYF. The CDR3 DNA is TGTGCCAGCAGTATCCCGCCGGTCAGCGGGAGATCAGATACGCAGTATTTT. The genes are TRBV28 and TRBJ2-3; 8 bases map to TRBD2. The junction had 14 bases not matched to a gene; V was cut back by 5 bases and J by 4 bases. Germline loops: CDR1 MDHEN, CDR2 SYDVKM. The CDR3 contains 17 residues.